This record looks at one T cell receptor beta chain sequence and its context. The cohort comprised adults aged roughly 18 to 95 years residing in approximately 25 US areas. The study assigned cohorts using participant-reported clinical history. V trimming: 4 bases; J trimming: 5 bases; junction bases outside the gene matches: 1. The CDR3 length is 14 residues. Looked up from germline, CDR1 is LGHDT and CDR2 is YNNKEL (reference sequence). The sample belongs to a study of blood T cell repertoires in COVID-19. Study background: Sources were T cells, B-cell-depleted T cells, or PBMCs; the material itself was cDNA or gDNA.

Libraries were prepared by immunoSEQ multiplex PCR; TCRdb keeps only in-frame clonotypes and omits some of them. The data contain around 230,000 clones, 88% of them seen just once; the ten biggest clones take up 2.5%. The TCR originated in a middle-aged woman with acute COVID-19. V usage is TRBV3-1 (or the pseudogene TRBV3-2) and J usage is TRBJ2-7; 14 bases agree with TRBD2. The sample consisted of PBMCs or T cells enriched from blood (not recorded which). CDR3 sequence reads: CASSPGLAGDEQYF. The DNA for the CDR3 is TGTGCCAGCAGCCCGGGACTAGCGGGGGACGAGCAGTACTTC.